This T cell receptor (beta chain) was recorded in a study of blood T cell repertoires in COVID-19. Study summary: Samples taken during acute and convalescent COVID-19 were collected in the United States, Italy and Spain. PBMCs, B-cell-depleted T cells, or T cells provided the cDNA or gDNA that made up the material.

This CDR3 comprises 14 residues. CDR1 and CDR2 from the germline V gene are MNHEY and SMNVEV (reference sequence). Deletions cut 8 bases from V and 0 bases from J, with 14 bases between. How the authors handled the data: Reference gene primers were amplified, and this amplification served to estimate nucleated cell counts. The data were produced by immunoSEQ multiplex PCR, yet TCRdb's version contains in-frame clones alone and is incomplete. The V and J calls and clone size were taken over from that table, and D and trimming were inferred from the DNA. The sample shows under 250,000 clones, over 80% of them seen only once.

V and J are TRBV27 and TRBJ2-7; D gene uncertain. The TCR sequence derives from a human donor in a cohort sampled during active COVID-19. Sequencing was performed on peripheral blood. The CDR3 sequence: CASRLWYTSYEQYF. In nucleotides, the CDR3 is TGTGCCAGCCGACTTTGGTATACCTCCTACGAGCAGTACTTC.